The clone carrying this TCR beta chain has a handful of counts. The target antigen is unknown. The sample originates from a study of T cell repertoires in cytomegalovirus infection. Study information: Recently identified HLA-C-restricted CMV epitopes and well-studied HLA-B-restricted CMV epitopes were used by the study. It was the public TCR beta signatures that indicated both CMV infection and matching HLA type.

Study-level findings and limits: Clonotypes of TCR beta that were HLA-C-restricted and CMV-specific dominated the ex vivo response.

TCRdb redid the calling of the reads with MiXCR, one entry per CDR3 protein. The sample records 250,000 to 300,000 distinct CDR3 sequences, around 20% being singletons. The J segment lost 6 bases and the V segment lost 7 bases, leaving 12 bases of the junction unmatched. Per germline, CDR1 LNHDA and CDR2 SQIVND (reference sequence). The CDR3 loop spans 15 amino acids. V usage is TRBV19 and J usage is TRBJ2-1, with TRBD2 matching 7 bases. This clonotype originated in a human donor in good health (CMV status not recorded). Some clones in this sample may be carry-over from other donors' samples. The input for sequencing was cultured PBMCs, taken from culture after CMV antigen stimulation. This CDR3 is CASNEVASGANEQFF. The CDR3 nucleotides are TGTGCCAGTAACGAAGTGGCTAGCGGAGCCAATGAGCAGTTCTTC.